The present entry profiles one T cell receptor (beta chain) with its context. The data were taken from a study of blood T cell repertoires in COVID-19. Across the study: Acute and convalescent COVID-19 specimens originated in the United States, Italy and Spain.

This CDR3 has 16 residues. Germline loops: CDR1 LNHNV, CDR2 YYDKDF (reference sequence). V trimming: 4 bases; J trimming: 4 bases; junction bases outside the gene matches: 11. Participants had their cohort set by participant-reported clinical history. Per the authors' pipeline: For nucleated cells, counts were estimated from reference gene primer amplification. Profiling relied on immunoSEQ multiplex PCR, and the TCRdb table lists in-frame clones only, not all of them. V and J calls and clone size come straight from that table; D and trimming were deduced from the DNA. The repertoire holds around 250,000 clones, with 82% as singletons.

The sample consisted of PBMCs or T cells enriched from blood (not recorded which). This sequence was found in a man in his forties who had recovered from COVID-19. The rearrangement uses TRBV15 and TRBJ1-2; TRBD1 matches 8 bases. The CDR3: CATSISGQGRVYGYTF. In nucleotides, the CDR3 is TGTGCCACCAGCATCTCAGGACAGGGACGAGTCTATGGCTACACCTTC.